This is a list of T cell receptor beta chains from one sample in a study of CD4+ T cells in melanoma. The protocol was immunoSEQ multiplex PCR, while the TCRdb copy is restricted to in-frame clones and leaves out a portion. The data contain 18,000 or so clones, about 84% of them singletons. Sample: cells from a culture (not recorded whether cultured in vitro). These receptors came from a human donor with melanoma. Both conserved end residues are part of each CDR3. The order of the fields is J gene, clone size, D gene, V gene, CDR3 DNA, CDR3 protein. A D gene is named only where the DNA matches it firmly. The size entry is marked missing in some rows and otherwise reads once, few, many or a size class.

J gene: TRBJ1-4; clone size: .; D gene: .; V gene: TRBV5-5; CDR3 DNA: TGTGCCAGCAGCTTGCGTGCAACTAATGAAAAACTGTTTTTT; CDR3 protein: CASSLRATNEKLFF
J gene: TRBJ1-4; clone size: .; D gene: .; V gene: TRBV6-5; CDR3 DNA: TGTGCCAGCAGTTTGGGAACCCGGGGAGGAAAACTGTTTTTT; CDR3 protein: CASSLGTRGGKLFF
J gene: TRBJ1-5; clone size: .; D gene: .; V gene: TRBV13; CDR3 DNA: TGTGCCAGCAGCCGAGGGGGGGGGCCCCAGCATTTT; CDR3 protein: CASSRGGGPQHF
J gene: TRBJ1-1; clone size: .; D gene: TRBD1; V gene: TRBV15; CDR3 DNA: TGTGCCACCAGCAGAGAAGGACAGGGGCTATCTGAAGCTTTCTTT; CDR3 protein: CATSREGQGLSEAFF
J gene: TRBJ2-2; clone size: .; D gene: .; V gene: TRBV9; CDR3 DNA: TGTGCCAGCAGCGGTCTAGGTGTGTCCGGGGAGCTGTTTTTT; CDR3 protein: CASSGLGVSGELFF
J gene: TRBJ2-6; clone size: once; D gene: .; V gene: TRBV4-1; CDR3 DNA: TGCGCCAGCAGCCAACCCGGAATAGGGCCCTCTGGGGCCAACGTCCTGACTTTC; CDR3 protein: CASSQPGIGPSGANVLTF
J gene: TRBJ2-3; clone size: .; D gene: .; V gene: TRBV6-6; CDR3 DNA: TGTGCCAGCAGTTACGGGGGGCCAACAGATACGCAGTATTTT; CDR3 protein: CASSYGGPTDTQYF
J gene: TRBJ2-1; clone size: .; D gene: TRBD2; V gene: TRBV19; CDR3 DNA: TGTGCCAGTAGTCCCCGAGGACTAGCGGATTACAATGAGCAGTTCTTC; CDR3 protein: CASSPRGLADYNEQFF
J gene: TRBJ2-5; clone size: .; D gene: TRBD1; V gene: TRBV7-6; CDR3 DNA: TGTGCCAGCAGCTCCAGACAGGGGCGTCGCTCCGTGACCCAGTACTTC; CDR3 protein: CASSSRQGRRSVTQYF
J gene: TRBJ1-6; clone size: few; D gene: .; V gene: TRBV7-9; CDR3 DNA: TGTGCCAGCAGCTTAAATCGGAACCCAAATTCACCCCTCCACTTT; CDR3 protein: CASSLNRNPNSPLHF
J gene: TRBJ2-7; clone size: few; D gene: .; V gene: TRBV7-8; CDR3 DNA: TGTGCCAGCAGCTACAGACGGAACTCCTACGAGCAGTACTTC; CDR3 protein: CASSYRRNSYEQYF
J gene: TRBJ1-6; clone size: .; D gene: .; V gene: TRBV10-3; CDR3 DNA: TGTGCCATCATCCCGGGAGGCGGTAATTCACCCCTCCACTTT; CDR3 protein: CAIIPGGGNSPLHF
J gene: TRBJ2-3; clone size: .; D gene: TRBD2; V gene: TRBV7-8; CDR3 DNA: TGTGCCAGCAAACGACTAGCGGGCGGCACAGATACGCAGTATTTT; CDR3 protein: CASKRLAGGTDTQYF
J gene: TRBJ1-3; clone size: few; D gene: .; V gene: TRBV5-1; CDR3 DNA: TGCGCCAGCAGCCTTCAGCCCTCTGGAAACACCATATATTTT; CDR3 protein: CASSLQPSGNTIYF
J gene: TRBJ2-1; clone size: medium-sized; D gene: .; V gene: TRBV2; CDR3 DNA: TGTGCCAGCATGGACGGAGTGAGCCTCGATTACAATGAGCAGTTCTTC; CDR3 protein: CASMDGVSLDYNEQFF
J gene: TRBJ1-3; clone size: .; D gene: .; V gene: TRBV30; CDR3 DNA: TGTGCCTGGAGCCCCTTTGGAAACACCATATATTTT; CDR3 protein: CAWSPFGNTIYF
J gene: TRBJ1-3; clone size: .; D gene: .; V gene: TRBV9; CDR3 DNA: TGTGCCAGCAGCGTGGAGCCTATCTCTGGAAACACCATATATTTT; CDR3 protein: CASSVEPISGNTIYF
J gene: TRBJ2-6; clone size: .; D gene: .; V gene: TRBV9; CDR3 DNA: TGTGCCAGCAGCGTAGTGGGGATCTCTGGGGCCAACGTCCTGACTTTC; CDR3 protein: CASSVVGISGANVLTF
J gene: TRBJ1-1; clone size: .; D gene: TRBD1; V gene: TRBV7-9; CDR3 DNA: TGTGCCAGCAGCAAAGGGACCCAGGGGGACACTGAAGCTTTCTTT; CDR3 protein: CASSKGTQGDTEAFF
J gene: TRBJ1-2; clone size: .; D gene: .; V gene: TRBV19; CDR3 DNA: TGTGCCAGTGGGAACAGGAACTATGGCTACACCTTC; CDR3 protein: CASGNRNYGYTF
J gene: TRBJ1-6; clone size: .; D gene: .; V gene: TRBV4-1; CDR3 DNA: TGCGCCAGCAGCCAGGGCCGGGGGTCCTATAATTCACCCCTCCACTTT; CDR3 protein: CASSQGRGSYNSPLHF
J gene: TRBJ1-5; clone size: .; D gene: TRBD1; V gene: TRBV5-8; CDR3 DNA: TGTGCCAGCAGCCCGGGACAGCGAGTCAATCAGCCCCAGCATTTT; CDR3 protein: CASSPGQRVNQPQHF
J gene: TRBJ1-1; clone size: few; D gene: .; V gene: TRBV5-5; CDR3 DNA: TGTGCCAGCAGCTTGTTGGGACTTCCAGAAGCTTTCTTT; CDR3 protein: CASSLLGLPEAFF
J gene: TRBJ2-7; clone size: .; D gene: TRBD2; V gene: TRBV7-3; CDR3 DNA: TGTGCCAGCAGCTTAACACCGGGGGGAACCTACGAGCAGTACTTC; CDR3 protein: CASSLTPGGTYEQYF
J gene: TRBJ2-7; clone size: .; D gene: .; V gene: TRBV2; CDR3 DNA: TGTGCCAGCTTAGATATCTCCTACGAGCAGTACTTC; CDR3 protein: CASLDISYEQYF